Sequencing of this T cell receptor beta chain was carried out in a study of blood T cells in healthy people across ages. Study outcomes and limitations: Diversity of TCR beta correlated strongly with naive T cell percentage. Comparison with aged donors showed that long-lived donors had more naive CD4+ cells and higher diversity. Observed TCR beta diversity per million T cells went down as age went up. This fall followed a roughly linear course with age.

Points on this clonotype: Its matching antigen is unknown.

V lost 5 bases and J lost 4, with 11 bases in between. Germline-derived CDR1 and CDR2 are MNHEY and SMNVEV (reference sequence). The CDR3 has 13 amino acids. PBMCs numbering at least 6 million were isolated per sample. Together with a sample-barcoded 5' primer, a J-beta primer mix was included in a second PCR lasting about 6 to 11 cycles. TCRdb used MiXCR to reprocess the 5' RACE reads, holding one entry per CDR3 protein. The sample holds 1,500,000 or so distinct CDR3 sequences, roughly 59% seen once. The specimen sequenced was blood. The chain uses TRBV27 and TRBJ1-2; D unclear. The TCR comes from a man aged 18 to 30 in good health. DNA of the CDR3: TGTGCCAGCAGTGCTACATCCTCCTATGGCTACACCTTC. It yields the protein CASSATSSYGYTF.